This TCR beta chain was sequenced during a study of immune cell composition in non-small cell lung cancer. On the study more broadly: Most cases were lung adenocarcinoma or squamous cell carcinoma.

Profiled with immunoSEQ multiplex PCR; TCRdb holds only in-frame clones, not every one. The profile shows some 6,600 clones, 78% of them singletons. Concerning this clone itself: As yet, its antigen is unknown.

This CDR3 has 14 residues. Germline V gives CDR1 SGHAT, CDR2 FQNNGV. V was trimmed by 1 base and J by 10 bases, leaving 14 bases between them. Broader study findings: Tumour TCR-beta clonality showed no significant link to smoking pack-years. It was not proven that tumour-reactive clones equal dominant tumour-associated clones.

The sequenced sample consisted of lung tumor tissue. The origin of this receptor is a human donor with non-small cell lung cancer. The chain joins TRBV11-2 to TRBJ2-1, with a tentative D call TRBD2 (5 bases). As DNA, the CDR3 is TGTGCCAGCAGCTTAGTCAGGACCAGCGGCGAGCAGTTCTTC. It encodes CASSLVRTSGEQFF. Looking up the rest from reference TRBV11-2 and TRBJ2-1 gives the full variable domain: EAGVAQSPRYKIIEKRQSVAFWCNPISGHATLYWYQQILGQGPKLLIQFQNNGVVDDSQLPKDRFSAERLKGVDSTLKIQPAKLEDSAVYLCASSLVRTSGEQFFGPGTRLTVL.